These 3 T cell receptor beta chains originate from one sample sequenced in a study of identical twins (dated by TCRdb to 2016 to 2017). The method was 5' RACE. Sequencing relied on an Illumina HiSeq 2000. TCRdb reworked the public reads: Q25 trimming with fastp, MiXCR clone assembly, productive beta chains retained. Rows matching on CDR3 protein sequence are summarized as one entry with the most common DNA and genes. The sample table shows 550,000 to 800,000 distinct CDR3 sequences, and under 8.5% are seen once. The ten most abundant clones make up roughly 1.6% of the sample. A further study also used this sample, focusing on yellow fever vaccine responses in identical twins.

Specimen: PBMCs. These TCRs come from a woman younger than 35 in good health.

This clonotype was found many times. The chain employs TRBV12-3 or TRBV12-4 and TRBJ2-6; TRBD2 matches 8 bases. The CDR3 totals 18 residues. V lost 3 bases to trimming and J lost 0 bases; unmatched junction nucleotides: 7. CDR3 protein: CASSFGTSGSSGANVLTF. Here the CDR3 DNA reads TGTGCCAGCAGTTTTGGTACTAGCGGCTCCTCTGGGGCCAACGTCCTGACTTTC.

The sample holds many counts of this clonotype. The rearrangement uses TRBV12-3 or TRBV12-4 and TRBJ2-1, with 11 positions matching TRBD2. Trimming took 6 bases from V and 7 from J; bases not matched to a gene: 8. CDR3 length: 15 residues. The CDR3 here is CASSRTSGSVNEQFF. CDR3 nucleotide sequence: TGTGCCAGCAGCCGTACTAGCGGGAGTGTGAATGAGCAGTTCTTC.

This chain joins TRBV12-3 or TRBV12-4 and TRBJ2-5; D is perhaps TRBD2 (6 bases). Trimming removed 6 bases from V and 1 base from J, with 12 bases in between. The length of the CDR3 is 14 residues. CDR3 sequence reads: CASSRRDFQETQYF. CDR3 sequence (DNA): TGTGCCAGCAGCCGCCGGGACTTCCAAGAGACCCAGTACTTC.